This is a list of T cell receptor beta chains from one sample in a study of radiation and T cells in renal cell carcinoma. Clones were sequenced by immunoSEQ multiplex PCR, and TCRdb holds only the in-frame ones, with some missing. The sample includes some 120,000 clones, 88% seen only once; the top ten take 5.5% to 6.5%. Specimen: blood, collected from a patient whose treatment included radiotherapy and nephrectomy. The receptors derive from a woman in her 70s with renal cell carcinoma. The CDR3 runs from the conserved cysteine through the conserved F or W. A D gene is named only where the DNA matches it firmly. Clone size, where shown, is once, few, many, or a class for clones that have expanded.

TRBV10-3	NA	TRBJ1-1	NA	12	TGTGCCACCTCAAAACACTGGGAGGAAGCTTTCTTT	CATSKHWEEAFF
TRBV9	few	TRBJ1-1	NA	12	TGTGCCAGCAGCGTAGAGGCAGGGGAGGCTTTCTTT	CASSVEAGEAFF
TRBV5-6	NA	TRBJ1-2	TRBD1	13	TGTGCCAGCAGCGGGACAGGGGGCTATGGCTACACCTTC	CASSGTGGYGYTF
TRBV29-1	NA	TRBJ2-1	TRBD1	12	TGCAGCGTTGGGGACAGTTATGGTGAGCAGTTCTTC	CSVGDSYGEQFF
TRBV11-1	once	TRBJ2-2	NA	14	TGTGCCAGCAGGTCTAACAGGGTCGCCGGGGAGCTGTTTTTT	CASRSNRVAGELFF
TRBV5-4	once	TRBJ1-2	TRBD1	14	TGTGCCAGCAGCCCGGACAGGACTAACTATGGCTACACCTTC	CASSPDRTNYGYTF
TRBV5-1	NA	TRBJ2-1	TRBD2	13	TGCGCCAGCAGCACTAGAGCGGGGGGCAAACAGTTCTTC	CASSTRAGGKQFF
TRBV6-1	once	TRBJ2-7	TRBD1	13	TGTGCCAGCAGCATTCAACAGGGGTACGAGCAGTACTTC	CASSIQQGYEQYF
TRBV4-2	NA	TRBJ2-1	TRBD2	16	TGTGCCAGCAGCCATACCGGGACTAGCACCCGCAATGAGCAGTTCTTC	CASSHTGTSTRNEQFF
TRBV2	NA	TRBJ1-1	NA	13	TGTGCCAGCAGTTCCGAGATGAACACTGAAGCTTTCTTT	CASSSEMNTEAFF
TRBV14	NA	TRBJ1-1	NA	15	TGTGCCAGCAGCTATCGGGGGGCGCGGAACACTGAAGCTTTCTTT	CASSYRGARNTEAFF
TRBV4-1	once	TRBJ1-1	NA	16	TGCGCCAGCAGCCCACCTCTCCGAGGCGCGAACACTGAAGCTTTCTTT	CASSPPLRGANTEAFF
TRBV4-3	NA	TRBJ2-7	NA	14	TGCGCCAGCAGCCAAGACAACCGAGCCTACGAGCAGTACTTC	CASSQDNRAYEQYF
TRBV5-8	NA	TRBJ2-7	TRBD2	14	TGTGCCAGCAGCAGGACTAGCGGGGCCTACGAGCAGTACTTC	CASSRTSGAYEQYF
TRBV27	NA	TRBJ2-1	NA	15	TGTGCCAGCAGTTTCTTACTAGCTAACAACAATGAGCAGTTCTTC	CASSFLLANNNEQFF
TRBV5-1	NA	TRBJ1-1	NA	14	TGCGCCAGCAACAACAGGTCCCAGAACACTGAAGCTTTCTTT	CASNNRSQNTEAFF
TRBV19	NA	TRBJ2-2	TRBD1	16	TGTGCCAGTAGTAGCCGACAGGGATGGGGCACCGGGGAGCTGTTTTTT	CASSSRQGWGTGELFF
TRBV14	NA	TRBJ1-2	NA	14	TGTGCCAGCAGCCAACGAACAGCAAACTATGGCTACACCTTC	CASSQRTANYGYTF
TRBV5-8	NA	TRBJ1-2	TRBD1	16	TGTGCCAGCAGAAGCAGGACAGGAGGGGAGGGCTATGGCTACACCTTC	CASRSRTGGEGYGYTF
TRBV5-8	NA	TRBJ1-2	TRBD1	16	TGTGCCAGCAGCTTGCAAGGGACAGGGGGATTCTATGGCTACACCTTC	CASSLQGTGGFYGYTF
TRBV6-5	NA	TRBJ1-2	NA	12	TGTGCCAGCAGTTACTCGAGAGGGGGCTACACCTTC	CASSYSRGGYTF
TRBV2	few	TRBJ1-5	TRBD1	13	TGTGCCAGCACTAGGACAGGGAATCAGCCCCAGCATTTT	CASTRTGNQPQHF
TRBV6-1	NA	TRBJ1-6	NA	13	TGTGCCAGCAGGGCAGGGGATGGTTCACCCCTCCACTTT	CASRAGDGSPLHF
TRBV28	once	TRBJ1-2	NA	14	TGTGCCAGCAGTTTAACCGGGCCCCTCGACGGCTACACCTTC	CASSLTGPLDGYTF
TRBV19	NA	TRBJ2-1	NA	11	TGTGCCAGTGGGGAGTACAATGAGCAGTTCTTC	CASGEYNEQFF
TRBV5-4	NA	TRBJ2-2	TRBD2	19	TGTGCCAGCAGCGGAGGCTCACTAGCGGGGGGGCCCAACACCGGGGAGCTGTTTTTT	CASSGGSLAGGPNTGELFF
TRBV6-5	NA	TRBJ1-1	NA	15	TGTGCCAGCACCAAATGGAGAAAGGGGAACACTGAAGCTTTCTTT	CASTKWRKGNTEAFF
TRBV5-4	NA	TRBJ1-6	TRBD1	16	TGTGCCAGCAGCTTACGGCAGGGGGCTCCCCATTCACCCCTCCACTTT	CASSLRQGAPHSPLHF
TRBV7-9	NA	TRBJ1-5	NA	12	TGTGCCAGCAGCTTAGGTGAGCAGCCCCAGCATTTT	CASSLGEQPQHF
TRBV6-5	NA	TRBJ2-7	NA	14	TGTGCCAGCAGTTACTTAGGTCAGGGTCCGGAGCAGTACTTC	CASSYLGQGPEQYF
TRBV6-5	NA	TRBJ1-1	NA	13	TGTGCCAGCAGTAACGGACTAAACACTGAAGCTTTCTTT	CASSNGLNTEAFF
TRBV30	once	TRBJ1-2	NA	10	TGTGCCTGGGGGACAAGTGGCTACACCTTC	CAWGTSGYTF
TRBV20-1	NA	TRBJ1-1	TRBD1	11	TGCAGTGCTCAGGGGGGCACTGAAGCTTTCTTT	CSAQGGTEAFF
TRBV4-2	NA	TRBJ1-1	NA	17	TGTGCCAGCAGCCAAGATGATCCGACATCGAGGCGATCTGAAGCTTTCTTT	CASSQDDPTSRRSEAFF
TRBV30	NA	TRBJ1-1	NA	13	TGTGCCTGGAGGTCGCTTCTGAACACTGAAGCTTTCTTT	CAWRSLLNTEAFF
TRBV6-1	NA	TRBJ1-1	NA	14	TGTGCCAGCAGTGAGGGACCGGCGAACACTGAAGCTTTCTTT	CASSEGPANTEAFF